This passage covers 2 T cell receptor beta chains from one sample sequenced in a study of shared clonotypes between healthy human individuals. Profiling relied on immunoSEQ multiplex PCR, and the TCRdb table lists in-frame clones only, not all of them. The data contain about 1,500,000 clones, about 96% of them seen just once; the ten biggest clones take up about 1.2%. Input material: naive CD4+ T cells sorted from blood. Subset indicated: CD45RA+ positively selected. The receptor set was obtained from a man aged 25-40 years in good health.

The chain carries TRBV7-2 and TRBJ2-1; 9 positions agree with TRBD2. The CDR3 has 19 residues. Losses at the gene ends were 1 base for V and 0 bases for J; bases not matched to a gene: 10. Germline V gives CDR1 SGHTA, CDR2 FQGNSA. CDR3 sequence: CASSLGGGSGRLSYNEQFF. The CDR3 DNA is TGTGCCAGCAGCTTAGGGGGAGGGAGCGGGAGGCTCTCCTACAATGAGCAGTTCTTC.

The rearrangement uses TRBV2 and TRBJ2-7, with D perhaps TRBD2 (6 bases). Per germline, CDR1 SNHLY and CDR2 FYNNEI. This CDR3 has 14 amino acids. Trimming stripped 3 bases from V and 1 base from J, with 10 bases between. DNA for the CDR3: TGTGCCAGCAGTGATGGGGGGTGGTCCTACGAGCAGTACTTC. The encoded protein is CASSDGGWSYEQYF.